This is a list of T cell receptor beta chains from one sample in a study of early T cells in non-severe SARS-CoV-2 infection. TCRdb redid the calling of the 5' RACE reads with MiXCR, one entry per CDR3 protein. The sample records some 54,000 distinct CDR3 sequences, about 10% being singletons. Sequencing input: whole blood. The origin of the receptors is an adult who was a healthcare worker with PCR-confirmed SARS-CoV-2 infection or an uninfected control (not recorded which). Each CDR3 is given with its conserved first and last residue. The order of the fields is CDR3 protein, CDR3 DNA, J gene, CDR3 length, V gene, clone size, D gene. The D gene is left open where the match is weak. Not all rows give a size; the values are once, few, many and, for expanded clones, a class.

CDR3 protein: CSALPSTDTQYF; CDR3 DNA: TGCAGTGCCCTTCCCAGCACAGATACGCAGTATTTT; J gene: TRBJ2-3; CDR3 length: 12; V gene: TRBV20-1; clone size: many; D gene: -
CDR3 protein: CASSLGSGSTPQYF; CDR3 DNA: TGTGCCAGCAGCTTAGGTAGCGGGAGCACCCCCCAGTACTTC; J gene: TRBJ2-5; CDR3 length: 14; V gene: TRBV7-2; clone size: many; D gene: TRBD2
CDR3 protein: CASSQTGGNTEAFF; CDR3 DNA: TGTGCCAGCAGCCAGACAGGGGGGAACACTGAAGCTTTCTTT; J gene: TRBJ1-1; CDR3 length: 14; V gene: TRBV7-3; clone size: many; D gene: TRBD1
CDR3 protein: CASSIGQGVMETQYF; CDR3 DNA: TGTGCCAGTAGTATAGGACAGGGGGTAATGGAGACCCAGTACTTC; J gene: TRBJ2-5; CDR3 length: 15; V gene: TRBV19; clone size: -; D gene: TRBD1
CDR3 protein: CASSLTQGAVTQYF; CDR3 DNA: TGTGCCAGCAGCTTAACACAGGGGGCGGTTACGCAGTATTTT; J gene: TRBJ2-3; CDR3 length: 14; V gene: TRBV11-2; clone size: many; D gene: TRBD1
CDR3 protein: CASSPSTNEQFF; CDR3 DNA: TGTGCCAGCTCACCAAGCACCAATGAGCAGTTCTTC; J gene: TRBJ2-1; CDR3 length: 12; V gene: TRBV18; clone size: few; D gene: -
CDR3 protein: CSVGQIYEQYF; CDR3 DNA: TGCAGCGTCGGACAGATTTACGAGCAGTACTTC; J gene: TRBJ2-7; CDR3 length: 11; V gene: TRBV29-1; clone size: once; D gene: -
CDR3 protein: CASSQPGLAGEPSYNEQFF; CDR3 DNA: TGCGCCAGCAGCCAACCGGGACTAGCGGGTGAACCCTCCTACAATGAGCAGTTCTTC; J gene: TRBJ2-1; CDR3 length: 19; V gene: TRBV4-1; clone size: -; D gene: TRBD2
CDR3 protein: CASSLDKKNTGELFF; CDR3 DNA: TGTGCCAGCAGCTTAGATAAAAAGAACACCGGGGAGCTGTTTTTT; J gene: TRBJ2-2; CDR3 length: 15; V gene: TRBV11-2; clone size: -; D gene: -
CDR3 protein: CASSFHPGELFF; CDR3 DNA: TGTGCCAGCAGCTTTCACCCCGGGGAGCTGTTTTTT; J gene: TRBJ2-2; CDR3 length: 12; V gene: TRBV7-2; clone size: many; D gene: -
CDR3 protein: CASTDPGLAGGVESYNEQFF; CDR3 DNA: TGTGCCAGCACCGATCCGGGACTAGCGGGAGGGGTAGAGTCCTACAATGAGCAGTTCTTC; J gene: TRBJ2-1; CDR3 length: 20; V gene: TRBV27; clone size: medium-sized; D gene: TRBD2
CDR3 protein: CASSLRAQGDYYEQYF; CDR3 DNA: TGTGCCAGCAGTTTAAGGGCCCAGGGTGACTACTACGAGCAGTACTTC; J gene: TRBJ2-7; CDR3 length: 16; V gene: TRBV27; clone size: many; D gene: -
CDR3 protein: CASSIRTGPSGANVLTF; CDR3 DNA: TGTGCCAGTAGTATAAGGACAGGACCCTCTGGGGCCAACGTCCTGACTTTC; J gene: TRBJ2-6; CDR3 length: 17; V gene: TRBV19; clone size: many; D gene: TRBD1
CDR3 protein: CAISSRDPNTEAFF; CDR3 DNA: TGTGCCATCAGTAGCCGGGATCCGAACACTGAAGCTTTCTTT; J gene: TRBJ1-1; CDR3 length: 14; V gene: TRBV10-3; clone size: many; D gene: -
CDR3 protein: CSARGTGTGTYNEQFF; CDR3 DNA: TGCAGTGCTAGAGGGACCGGGACAGGTACCTACAATGAGCAGTTCTTC; J gene: TRBJ2-1; CDR3 length: 16; V gene: TRBV20-1; clone size: -; D gene: TRBD1
CDR3 protein: CASSLYGTGQETQYF; CDR3 DNA: TGTGCCAGCAGTTTATATGGGACAGGACAAGAGACCCAGTACTTC; J gene: TRBJ2-5; CDR3 length: 15; V gene: TRBV27; clone size: -; D gene: TRBD1
CDR3 protein: CASRQGLFMNTEAFF; CDR3 DNA: TGTGCCAGCAGACAGGGTCTCTTCATGAACACTGAAGCTTTCTTT; J gene: TRBJ1-1; CDR3 length: 15; V gene: TRBV6-6; clone size: few; D gene: -
CDR3 protein: CASKSPDPSYEQYF; CDR3 DNA: TGTGCCAGCAAATCGCCCGACCCCTCTTACGAGCAGTACTTC; J gene: TRBJ2-7; CDR3 length: 14; V gene: TRBV27; clone size: few; D gene: -